Sequencing of this T cell receptor (beta chain) was carried out in a study of blood T cell repertoires in COVID-19. Overall study context: Whether acute or convalescent, the COVID-19 samples came from the United States, Italy and Spain. Nucleic acid was either cDNA or gDNA, and it came from T cells, B-cell-depleted T cells, or PBMCs.

Per the study methods: The assay estimated nucleated cells by amplifying reference gene primers. Using immunoSEQ multiplex PCR, the repertoire was profiled, and TCRdb retains in-frame clones only, with some absent. That table supplies the V and J calls and clone size; D and trimming were determined from the DNA. The sample consists of 400,000 to 450,000 clones, 70% to 90% of them appearing once. This CDR3 is 15 amino acids long. J was trimmed by 0 bases and V by 3 bases; bases with no gene match: 6. The germline gives CDR1 DFQATT, CDR2 SNEGSKA (reference sequence). The Seattle patients, enrolled during active infection, were followed longitudinally.

This TCR derives from a young man with COVID-19, enrolled during active disease. The sequencing input was peripheral blood. The chain recombines TRBV20-1 with TRBJ2-7, with 9 positions matching TRBD2. This chain's CDR3 is CSASFGSGGSYEQYF. For the CDR3, the DNA is TGCAGTGCTAGTTTTGGTAGCGGGGGCTCCTACGAGCAGTACTTC.